This is a list of T cell receptor beta chains from one sample in a study of T cells in Graves' hyperthyroidism and ophthalmopathy. MiXCR, run by TCRdb on the multiplex PCR reads, gives a single entry per CDR3 protein. The sample lists 500,000 to 750,000 distinct CDR3 sequences, approximately 15% seen once, with about 7% in the top ten. Sequenced: blood. These receptors all come from a woman aged 18-29 years with Graves' ophthalmopathy. CDR3s include the opening cysteine and the closing phenylalanine or tryptophan. D genes are given only for firm matches. Clone size is not always given. Where it is, it says once, few, many or a class for expanded clones.

clone_size,v_call,j_call,d_call,cdr3_aa,cdr3_nt
many,TRBV24-1,TRBJ2-3,.,CATSDPGRWEQYF,TGTGCCACCAGTGACCCCGGACGTTGGGAGCAGTATTTT
.,TRBV12-3/TRBV12-4,TRBJ2-6,.,CASSFWGGGANVLTF,TGTGCCAGCAGTTTTTGGGGTGGTGGGGCCAACGTCCTGACTTTC
many,TRBV6-1,TRBJ2-5,TRBD2,CASNSGRARETQYF,TGTGCCAGCAACAGCGGGAGGGCCAGAGAGACCCAGTACTTC
many,TRBV2,TRBJ1-5,.,CASSDDLNQPQHF,TGTGCCAGCAGTGATGACCTCAATCAGCCCCAGCATTTT
.,TRBV4-1,TRBJ2-1,TRBD1,CASSQDPGTGTYNEQFF,TGCGCCAGCAGCCAAGACCCCGGGACAGGCACCTACAATGAGCAGTTCTTC
.,TRBV27,TRBJ1-5,TRBD1,CATGPAPRGRQPQHF,TGTGCCACAGGACCGGCGCCCAGGGGGAGACAGCCCCAGCATTTT
few,TRBV19,TRBJ2-7,TRBD2,CASSIVGLAGRGGEQYF,TGTGCCAGTAGTATAGTCGGACTAGCGGGAAGGGGAGGCGAGCAGTACTTC
.,TRBV12-3/TRBV12-4,TRBJ1-4,.,CASSLGTVNEKLFF,TGTGCCAGCAGTTTAGGGACAGTTAATGAAAAACTGTTTTTT
many,TRBV20-1,TRBJ1-2,.,CSAKTDTYGYTF,TGCAGTGCCAAGACAGATACCTATGGCTACACCTTC
many,TRBV20-1,TRBJ2-7,TRBD1,CSARAGQASYEQYF,TGCAGTGCTCGGGCGGGACAGGCGTCCTACGAGCAGTACTTC
few,TRBV18,TRBJ1-6,.,CASSLSAPDRKGAPLHF,TGTGCCAGCTCTCTATCCGCCCCAGACAGAAAAGGGGCACCCCTCCACTTT
many,TRBV6-5,TRBJ2-5,TRBD1,CASSYTGQGKETQYF,TGTGCCAGCAGTTACACTGGACAGGGAAAAGAGACCCAGTACTTC
.,TRBV20-1,TRBJ2-5,TRBD2,CSASPYGVGLAGSRGTQYF,TGCAGTGCTAGTCCTTATGGGGTGGGACTAGCGGGGTCAAGAGGGACCCAGTACTTC
.,TRBV20-1,TRBJ2-7,TRBD2,CSARLASGSVQYF,TGCAGTGCTAGACTAGCTAGCGGGAGTGTGCAGTACTTC
many,TRBV11-2,TRBJ2-3,TRBD2,CASSSWTSRGHTDTQYF,TGTGCCAGCAGCTCGTGGACTAGCCGGGGACACACAGATACGCAGTATTTT
.,TRBV7-3,TRBJ2-7,TRBD1,CASSPRGQYSYEQYF,TGTGCCAGCAGCCCCCGGGGACAGTACTCCTACGAGCAGTACTTC